This T cell receptor (beta chain) was documented in a study of T-cell reconstitution after alpha-beta-depleted transplantation in children. The CDR3 has 17 amino acids. V lost 1 base to trimming and J lost 0 bases, with 16 bases between them. Per the germline V gene, CDR1 is LGHNA and CDR2 is YNFKEQ. TCRbeta library construction was performed incorporating unique molecular identifiers. TCRdb re-analysed the PCR reads in MiXCR, keeping a single row per CDR3 protein. The sample includes 200,000 to 250,000 distinct CDR3 sequences, about 11% seen only once; the top ten take approximately 28%. General study points: After transplant, at about two months, alpha-beta T cells were reportedly derived from several hundred expanded graft clones. Diversity of TCRbeta at day 60 was high in some patients, arising from surviving recipient T cells and thymic progenitors. When one year had passed after transplant, most T-cell counts and diversity came from newly produced T cells.

A few counts support this clonotype. Antigen specificity is unknown. The starting material was PBMCs, obtained before TCRalphabeta/CD19-depleted stem cell transplant. The genes are TRBV4-2 and TRBJ2-7, with D perhaps TRBD2 (6 bases). The sequence was obtained from a child under two years old with acute myeloid leukemia, due to receive a stem cell transplant. DNA of the CDR3: TGTGCCAGCAGCCAAGTGTGGAGCGGGCCAAGCTCCTACGAGCAGTACTTC. Amino acids: CASSQVWSGPSSYEQYF.